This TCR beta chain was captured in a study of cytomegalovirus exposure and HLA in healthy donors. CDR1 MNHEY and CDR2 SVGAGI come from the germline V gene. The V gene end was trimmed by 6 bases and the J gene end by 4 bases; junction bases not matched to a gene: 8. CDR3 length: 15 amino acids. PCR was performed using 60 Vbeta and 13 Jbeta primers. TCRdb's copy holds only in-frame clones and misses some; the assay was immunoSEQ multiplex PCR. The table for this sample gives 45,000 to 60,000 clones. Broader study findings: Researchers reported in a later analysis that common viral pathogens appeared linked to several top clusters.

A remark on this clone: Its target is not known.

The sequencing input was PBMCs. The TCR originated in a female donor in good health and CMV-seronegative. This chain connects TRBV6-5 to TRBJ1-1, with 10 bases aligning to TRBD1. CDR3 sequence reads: CASSSKRTGGTEAFF. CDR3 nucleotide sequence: TGTGCCAGCAGCTCGAAGCGGACAGGGGGCACTGAAGCTTTCTTT.